Listed here is a single TCR beta chain. Its antigen is not known. The sample belongs to a study of T cell repertoires in cytomegalovirus infection. For the study at large: An indication of both CMV infection and matching HLA type came from public TCR beta signatures.

The CDR3 is 14 amino acids. V shed 0 bases and J shed 6 bases, with 6 bases lying between them. Germline V gives CDR1 MNHEY, CDR2 SVGAGI. TCRdb fed the reads into MiXCR, producing one record per CDR3 protein. Counted here are 110,000 to 150,000 distinct CDR3 sequences, over 30% occurring once; the ten biggest clones make up 45% to 55%. The receptor was isolated from a human donor in good health (CMV status not recorded). Some clones in this sample may be carry-over from other donors' samples. The rearrangement links TRBV6-5 to TRBJ1-6; no reliable D call. The input for sequencing was CD8+ T cells from cultured PBMCs, taken from culture after CMV antigen stimulation. CDR3 in DNA: TGTGCCAGCAGTTACTCGACACTTAATTCACCCCTCCACTTT. The encoded protein is CASSYSTLNSPLHF.